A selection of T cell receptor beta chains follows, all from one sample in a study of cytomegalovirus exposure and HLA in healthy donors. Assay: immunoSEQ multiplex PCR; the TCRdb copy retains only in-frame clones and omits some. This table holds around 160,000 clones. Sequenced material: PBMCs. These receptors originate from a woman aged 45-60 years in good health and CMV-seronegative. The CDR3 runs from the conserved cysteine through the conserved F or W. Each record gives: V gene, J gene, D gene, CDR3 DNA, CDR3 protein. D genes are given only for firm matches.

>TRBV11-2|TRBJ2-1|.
TGTGCCAGCAGCTTAGATCTAGACAATGAGCAGTTCTTC
CASSLDLDNEQFF
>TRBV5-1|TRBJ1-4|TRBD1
TGCGCCAGCAGCTTTTCTTACAGGGGGCCTAATGAAAAACTGTTTTTT
CASSFSYRGPNEKLFF
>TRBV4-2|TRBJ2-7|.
TGTGCCAGCAGCCAAGATCTCTTGACCGACTCGGGTTACGAGCAGTACTTC
CASSQDLLTDSGYEQYF
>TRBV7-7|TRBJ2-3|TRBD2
TGTGCTAGCAGCGAGGGACTAGCGGGGGGCACAGATACGCAGTATTTT
CASSEGLAGGTDTQYF
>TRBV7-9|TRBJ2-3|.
TGTGCCAGCAGCACACTCCTGGCAGGTACAGATACGCAGTATTTT
CASSTLLAGTDTQYF
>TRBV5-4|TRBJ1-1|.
TGTGCCAGCAGCTTGGCCATGGGGGCATCAACTGAAGCTTTCTTT
CASSLAMGASTEAFF
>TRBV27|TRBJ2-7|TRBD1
TGTGCCAGCACCCTCCGGGGGACAGGGGCGACCTACGAGCAGTACTTC
CASTLRGTGATYEQYF
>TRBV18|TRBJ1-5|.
TGTGCCAGCTCACCCGTGCCCCAGATTTCTCGGGGCAATCAGCCCCAGCATTTT
CASSPVPQISRGNQPQHF
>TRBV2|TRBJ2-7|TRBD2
TGTGCCAGCAGTGAGGGGGGGAACAGCTACGAGCAGTACTTC
CASSEGGNSYEQYF
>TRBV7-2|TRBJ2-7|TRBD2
TGTGCCAGCAGCTTTACGGCGGGAGGAGCCTACGAGCAGTACTTC
CASSFTAGGAYEQYF
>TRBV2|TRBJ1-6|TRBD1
TGTGCCAGCAGGGGGACAGATAATTCACCCCTCCACTTT
CASRGTDNSPLHF